This T cell receptor beta chain appears in the sequencing data of a study of beta chain features in type 1 diabetes. Study findings and constraints: Patients showed naive, central memory and Treg TCRB repertoires that appeared more similar than those of healthy donors. Moderate yet significant TCRB CDR3 shortening was seen in Type 1 diabetes patients in all four CD4+ subsets.

Concerning this clone: Its antigen is not identified.

CDR3 length equals 15 residues. The germline CDR1 and CDR2 sequences are SQVTM and ANQGSEA. The V gene lost 0 bases and the J gene lost 1 base, with 9 bases spanning the gap. Sorted populations all had greater than 98% purity. Expressed TCRB transcripts were sequenced, since all the RNA that had been isolated was reverse transcribed. Regulatory, naive and central memory T cell samples averaged roughly 4 million reads. The method was immunoSEQ multiplex PCR; TCRdb's version includes in-frame clones alone and lacks a portion of them. Here the sample spans 150,000 or so clones, around 63% being singletons.

The source is a man between 25 and 39 years old with type 1 diabetes. Sequencing used naive CD4+ T cells from blood. The rearrangement joins TRBV29-1 to TRBJ2-2; D remains ambiguous. CDR3 residues: CSVEDRAKNTGELFF. DNA of the CDR3: TGCAGCGTTGAAGATCGAGCCAAGAACACCGGGGAGCTGTTTTTT.